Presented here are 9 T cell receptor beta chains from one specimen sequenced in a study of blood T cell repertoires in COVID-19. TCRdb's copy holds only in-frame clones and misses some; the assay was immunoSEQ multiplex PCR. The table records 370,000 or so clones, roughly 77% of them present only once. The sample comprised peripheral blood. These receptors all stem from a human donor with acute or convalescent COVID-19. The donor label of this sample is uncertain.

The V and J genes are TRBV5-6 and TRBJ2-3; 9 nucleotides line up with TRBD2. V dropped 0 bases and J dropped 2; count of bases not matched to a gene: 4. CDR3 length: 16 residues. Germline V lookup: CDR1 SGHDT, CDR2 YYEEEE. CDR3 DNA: TGTGCCAGCAGCTTGGGGCTAGCGGGGTACACAGATACGCAGTATTTT. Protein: CASSLGLAGYTDTQYF.

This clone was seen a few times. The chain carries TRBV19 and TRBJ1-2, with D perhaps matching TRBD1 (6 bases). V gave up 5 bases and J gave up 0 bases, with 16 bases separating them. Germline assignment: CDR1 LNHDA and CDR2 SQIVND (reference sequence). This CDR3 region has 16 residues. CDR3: CASSSWQGRANYGYTF. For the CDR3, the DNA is TGTGCCAGTAGTTCTTGGCAGGGGCGAGCTAACTATGGCTACACCTTC.

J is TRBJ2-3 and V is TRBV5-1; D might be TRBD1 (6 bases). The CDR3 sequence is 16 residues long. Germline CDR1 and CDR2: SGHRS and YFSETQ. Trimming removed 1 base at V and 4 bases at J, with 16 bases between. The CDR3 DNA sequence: TGCGCCAGCAGCTTGAGAGGGGGTTTAGGGTCAGATACGCAGTATTTT. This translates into CASSLRGGLGSDTQYF. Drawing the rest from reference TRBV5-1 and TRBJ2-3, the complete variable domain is KAGVTQTPRYLIKTRGQQVTLSCSPISGHRSVSWYQQTPGQGLQFLFEYFSETQRNKGNFPGRFSGRQFSNSRSEMNVSTLELGDSALYLCASSLRGGLGSDTQYFGPGTRLTVL.

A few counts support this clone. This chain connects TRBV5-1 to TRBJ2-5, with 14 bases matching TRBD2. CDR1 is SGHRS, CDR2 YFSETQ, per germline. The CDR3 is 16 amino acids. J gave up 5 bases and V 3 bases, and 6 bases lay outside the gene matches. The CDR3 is CASSSGLAGDEETQYF. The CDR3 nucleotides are TGCGCCAGCAGCTCGGGACTAGCGGGGGACGAGGAGACCCAGTACTTC.

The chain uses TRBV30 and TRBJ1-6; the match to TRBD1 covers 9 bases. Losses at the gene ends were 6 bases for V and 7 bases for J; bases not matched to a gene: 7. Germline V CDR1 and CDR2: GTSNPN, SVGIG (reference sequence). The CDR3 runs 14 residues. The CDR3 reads CACLRDRVNSPLHF. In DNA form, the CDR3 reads TGTGCCTGCCTCCGGGACAGGGTAAATTCACCCCTCCACTTT.

The CDR3 coding sequence is TGTGCCAGCGACGACAGGACAGGACGAAGGTCCTACAATGAGCAGTTCTTC. Amino acid sequence: CASDDRTGRRSYNEQFF. This rearrangement joins TRBV21-1 to TRBJ2-1; TRBD1 is the table's D call, not checked against the DNA. TRBV21-1 is flagged as a pseudogene. The CDR3 spans 17 residues.

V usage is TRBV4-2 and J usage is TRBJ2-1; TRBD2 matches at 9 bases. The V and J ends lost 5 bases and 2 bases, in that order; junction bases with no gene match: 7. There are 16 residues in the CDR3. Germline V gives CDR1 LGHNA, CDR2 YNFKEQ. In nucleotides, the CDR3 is TGTGCCAGCAGCTCAAAAGCGGGAGGTGCCTACAATGAGCAGTTCTTC. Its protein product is CASSSKAGGAYNEQFF.

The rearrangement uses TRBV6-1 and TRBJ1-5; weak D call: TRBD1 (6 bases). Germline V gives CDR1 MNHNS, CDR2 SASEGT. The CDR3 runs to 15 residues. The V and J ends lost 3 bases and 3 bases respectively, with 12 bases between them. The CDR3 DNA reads TGTGCCAGCAGTGATAACAGGGCCGCCAATCAGCCCCAGCATTTT. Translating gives CASSDNRAANQPQHF.

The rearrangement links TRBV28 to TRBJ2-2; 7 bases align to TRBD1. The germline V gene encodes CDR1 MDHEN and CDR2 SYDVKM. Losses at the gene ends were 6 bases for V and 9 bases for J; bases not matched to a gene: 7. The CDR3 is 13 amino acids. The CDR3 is CASSVNRGRELFF. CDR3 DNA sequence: TGTGCCAGCAGCGTCAACAGGGGCCGGGAGCTGTTTTTT.